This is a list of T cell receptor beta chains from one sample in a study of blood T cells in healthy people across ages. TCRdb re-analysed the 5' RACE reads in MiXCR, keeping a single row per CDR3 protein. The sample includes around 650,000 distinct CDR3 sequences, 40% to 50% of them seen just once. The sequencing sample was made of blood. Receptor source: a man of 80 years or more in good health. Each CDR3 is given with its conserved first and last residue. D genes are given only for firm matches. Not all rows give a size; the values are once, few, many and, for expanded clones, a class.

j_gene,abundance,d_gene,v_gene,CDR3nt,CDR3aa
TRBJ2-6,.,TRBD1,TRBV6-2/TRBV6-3,TGTGCCAGCAGAGACAGGGGTCTGGGGGCCAACGTCCTGACTTTC,CASRDRGLGANVLTF
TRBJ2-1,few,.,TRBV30,TGTGCCTGGAGTGTACAGGGTTGGGAGCAGTTCTTC,CAWSVQGWEQFF
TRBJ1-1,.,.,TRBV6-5,TGTGCCAGCAGTATCGGGACACGGAACACTGAAGCTTTCTTT,CASSIGTRNTEAFF
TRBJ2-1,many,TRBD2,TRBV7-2,TGTGCCAGCAGCTTAGGATTGACTAGCGGGGAGGAGCAGTTCTTC,CASSLGLTSGEEQFF
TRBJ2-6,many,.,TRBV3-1,TGTGCCAGCAGCCAGGCTCCTGGACGGGCCTCTGGGGCCAACGTCCTGACTTTC,CASSQAPGRASGANVLTF
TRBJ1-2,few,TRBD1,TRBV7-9,TGTGCCAGCAGCTCGGACAGGGGGCACTATGGCTACACCTTC,CASSSDRGHYGYTF
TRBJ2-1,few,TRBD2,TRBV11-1,TGTGCCAGCAGCCGGACTAGCGGGAGAAGGTACAATGAGCAGTTCTTC,CASSRTSGRRYNEQFF
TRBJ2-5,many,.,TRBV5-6,TGTGCCAGCACCGGGGTTTGGTTTAATGAAGAGACCCAGTACTTC,CASTGVWFNEETQYF
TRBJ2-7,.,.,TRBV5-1,TGCGCCAGCAGCTTGGAGGCCGGATCCTACAAGCAGTACTTC,CASSLEAGSYKQYF
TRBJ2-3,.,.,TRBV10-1,TGCGCCAGCAGTGAGTTCTGGGAAAGTGGCTCAGATACGCAGTATTTT,CASSEFWESGSDTQYF
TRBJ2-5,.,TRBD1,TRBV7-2,TGTGCCAGCAACAACCCGACAGGGGGGGGCGAGACCCAGTACTTC,CASNNPTGGGETQYF
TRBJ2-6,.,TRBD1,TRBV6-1,TGTGCCAGCAGCCGACAGGGATGGGCCAACGTCCTGACTTTC,CASSRQGWANVLTF
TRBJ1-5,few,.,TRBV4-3,TGCGCCAGCAGCCAAGTCCGGGACTCGCACGTTCATCAGCCCCAGCATTTT,CASSQVRDSHVHQPQHF
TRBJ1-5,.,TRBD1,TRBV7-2,TGTGCCAGCAGCATGCGCCAGGGGGAGGAGCAGCCCCAGCATTTT,CASSMRQGEEQPQHF
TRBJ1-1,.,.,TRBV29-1,TGCAGCGTGACTCGGATGAACACTGAAGCTTTCTTT,CSVTRMNTEAFF
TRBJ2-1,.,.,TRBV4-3,TGCGCCAGCAGCCAAGAAACTGGACCCTACAATGAGCAGTTCTTC,CASSQETGPYNEQFF
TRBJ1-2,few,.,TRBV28,TGTGCCAGCAGAAGGGGTGGGGGCTATGGCTACACCTTC,CASRRGGGYGYTF
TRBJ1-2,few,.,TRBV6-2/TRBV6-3,TGTGCCAGCACGATTCCTAACTATGGCTACACCTTC,CASTIPNYGYTF
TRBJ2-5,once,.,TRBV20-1,TGCAGTGCTGTGGACCCACTCGAGAAGACCCAGTACTTC,CSAVDPLEKTQYF
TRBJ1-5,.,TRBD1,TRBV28,TGTGCCAGCAGTTTGGGCTCAGGGGGCGGGCAGCCCCAGCATTTT,CASSLGSGGGQPQHF